These T cell receptor beta chains were read from a single sample in a study of T-cell memory formation after mild COVID-19. One entry per CDR3 protein, called by TCRdb with MiXCR from the 5' RACE reads. The profile shows 250,000 to 300,000 distinct CDR3 sequences, around 8% of them singletons. The sequenced material came from PBMCs or a T cell subset sorted from them (not recorded which). All receptors derive from a man aged 18 to 30 who had mild COVID-19 (a few samples of this study predate the infection). Cell type and time point are not known. The CDR3 runs from the conserved cysteine through the conserved F or W. A D gene is named only where the DNA matches it firmly. Expanded clones are given a class, and other clones once, few, many or no size at all.

TGTGCCAGCAGCGCCCAGGGGGGGACCCAGTACTTC	CASSAQGGTQYF	TRBV9	TRBJ2-5	NA	few
TGTGCCAGCAGCTTACTCCCATCCCAAGAGACCCAGTACTTC	CASSLLPSQETQYF	TRBV27	TRBJ2-5	NA	NA
TGTGCCTGGAGCCGCCCGGGACACGTCTTCTACGAGCAGTACTTC	CAWSRPGHVFYEQYF	TRBV30	TRBJ2-7	NA	NA
TGTGCCAGCAGTGGGCCCTACTATGGCTACACCTTC	CASSGPYYGYTF	TRBV12-3/TRBV12-4	TRBJ1-2	NA	few
TGTGCCAGTAGGGAGAAGGGGCAGGGGAGGACTCAGCCCCAGCATTTT	CASREKGQGRTQPQHF	TRBV19	TRBJ1-5	NA	NA
TGTGCCAGCAGCTTAGAAGTAAGCGCAGGGAACACCGGGGAGCTGTTTTTT	CASSLEVSAGNTGELFF	TRBV7-2	TRBJ2-2	NA	few
TGTGCCAGCAGCATGACCAACCAAGAGACCCAGTACTTC	CASSMTNQETQYF	TRBV5-6	TRBJ2-5	NA	few
TGTGCCAGCAGTTTAGGGCAGATCGCAGATACGCAGTATTTT	CASSLGQIADTQYF	TRBV12-3/TRBV12-4	TRBJ2-3	NA	few
TGCGCCAGCAGCTCCAGCAGAAGGTATCGGGGCACTGAAGCTTTCTTT	CASSSSRRYRGTEAFF	TRBV4-1	TRBJ1-1	NA	few
TGTGCCACCAGCAGAGACAGGGACTACTTGCGTGGGGCCAACGTCCTGACTTTC	CATSRDRDYLRGANVLTF	TRBV15	TRBJ2-6	TRBD2	few
TGCGCCAGCAGCTTCACGGGACGGCTCTTCTTC	CASSFTGRLFF	TRBV5-1	TRBJ2-1	NA	many
TGTGCCTGGGGGGACCTTTACGAGCAGTACTTC	CAWGDLYEQYF	TRBV30	TRBJ2-7	NA	many
TGTGCCAGCAGCCAAGATCTGGGGCGGCAGGGCGGCTCCTACGAGCAGTACTTC	CASSQDLGRQGGSYEQYF	TRBV4-2	TRBJ2-7	NA	NA
TGTGCCAGCAGCCAGTCGAACACCGGGGAGCTGTTTTTT	CASSQSNTGELFF	TRBV12-3/TRBV12-4	TRBJ2-2	NA	many
TGCGCCAGCAGCCGGGCAGGGGACGGAGATGAGCAGTTCTTC	CASSRAGDGDEQFF	TRBV4-3	TRBJ2-1	NA	NA
TGTGCCAGCAGCGACTCTGACAGTTTTGGAAACACCATATATTTT	CASSDSDSFGNTIYF	TRBV6-6	TRBJ1-3	NA	many
TGCGCCAGCAGCTTTACAGGGGGCGATGGCTACACCTTC	CASSFTGGDGYTF	TRBV5-1	TRBJ1-2	TRBD1	few
TGTGCCAGCAGCTTAGGGACAGCCCCCTACAATGAGCAGTTCTTC	CASSLGTAPYNEQFF	TRBV7-3	TRBJ2-1	TRBD1	NA
TGCGCCAGCAGCGCCACGGTCGGGGGGAGCTCCTACGAGCAGTACTTC	CASSATVGGSSYEQYF	TRBV5-1	TRBJ2-7	TRBD2	NA
TGCAGTGCTAGAGATAAGACAGGCCGGCATGGGAATCAGCCCCAGCATTTT	CSARDKTGRHGNQPQHF	TRBV20-1	TRBJ1-5	NA	NA
TGTGCCAGCAGTTTATCAGAGGGGAGTGGCTACACCTTC	CASSLSEGSGYTF	TRBV27	TRBJ1-2	NA	NA
TGTGCCAGCAGCCTTCGGGACAGGGGAAACCGGAATCAGCCCCAGCATTTT	CASSLRDRGNRNQPQHF	TRBV7-2	TRBJ1-5	TRBD1	NA
TGCGCCAGCAGCCAAGATGAGGGGTGGGGAACTGAAGCTTTCTTT	CASSQDEGWGTEAFF	TRBV4-3	TRBJ1-1	NA	few
TGCGCCAGCACATCCAGGGGGCTTGGGTCAAGCTCCTACAATGAGCAGTTCTTC	CASTSRGLGSSSYNEQFF	TRBV5-1	TRBJ2-1	TRBD1	many
TGTGCCAGCTCGACGACAGGGGGCGAACTAGCTAACTATGGCTACACCTTC	CASSTTGGELANYGYTF	TRBV18	TRBJ1-2	TRBD1	few
TGCAGTGCTAGAGATAGGACTAGCGGGGGCACAGATACGCAGTATTTT	CSARDRTSGGTDTQYF	TRBV20-1	TRBJ2-3	TRBD2	few
TGTGCCAGCAGTTCGCTGGGGGGAACCTACAATGAGCAGTTCTTC	CASSSLGGTYNEQFF	TRBV6-5	TRBJ2-1	NA	few
TGTGCCATCAGCCCTCCCAACACAGATACGCAGTATTTT	CAISPPNTDTQYF	TRBV10-3	TRBJ2-3	NA	many
TGTGCCAGCAGTGAATCGGTGACCCGGGGTGGAGCTTTCTTT	CASSESVTRGGAFF	TRBV25-1	TRBJ1-1	NA	NA
TGTGCCAGCAGCCAAGGGACAGGGGGCGGTGATCAGCCCCAGCATTTT	CASSQGTGGGDQPQHF	TRBV4-2	TRBJ1-5	TRBD1	NA
TGTGCCAGCAGCTCTCCGGGACAGGCATTGGGTGAAAAACTGTTTTTT	CASSSPGQALGEKLFF	TRBV4-2	TRBJ1-4	TRBD1	few
TGTGCCAGCACCCCTAGCGGGGGCCAATACAATGAGCAGTTCTTC	CASTPSGGQYNEQFF	TRBV4-2	TRBJ2-1	TRBD2	few
TGTGCCAGCAGCCCCCGGGGGCTGCTATCCTACAATGAGCAGTTCTTC	CASSPRGLLSYNEQFF	TRBV7-2	TRBJ2-1	NA	NA
TGTGCCAGCAGTTCCCAGGGTGACAATGAGCAGTTCTTC	CASSSQGDNEQFF	TRBV7-3	TRBJ2-1	NA	many
TGTGCCACCAGCCGGGTAGGCGATGAGCAGTTCTTC	CATSRVGDEQFF	TRBV15	TRBJ2-1	NA	NA
TGTGCCACCCGGACGGACTCTGGAAACACCATATATTTT	CATRTDSGNTIYF	TRBV10-3	TRBJ1-3	NA	NA
TGTGCCAGCATTCCTTTATCGGGCCTAAACACCGGGGAGCTGTTTTTT	CASIPLSGLNTGELFF	TRBV6-5	TRBJ2-2	NA	few
TGTGCCAGCAGTTACCCGAGGCGCACCGGGGAGCTGTTTTTT	CASSYPRRTGELFF	TRBV6-2/TRBV6-3	TRBJ2-2	NA	few
TGCGCCAGCAGGGTCCAGGGGGCTGATGGCTACACCTTC	CASRVQGADGYTF	TRBV5-1	TRBJ1-2	TRBD1	NA